This T cell receptor beta chain is from a study of response to subunit inactivated influenza vaccine. Study-wide points: Authors proposed each seasonal influenza vaccination draws in few new T cells.

TCRdb re-called the RT-PCR reads through MiXCR, storing one row per CDR3 protein. The sample records more than 550,000 distinct CDR3 sequences, approximately 10% being singletons. A word on this clonotype: Its antigen is currently unknown.

The germline V gene has CDR1 SQVTM and CDR2 ANQGSEA. J lost 0 bases, V lost 4 bases, and 5 bases had no gene match. The CDR3 is made up of 14 amino acids. This same sample was also taken into another study, of T cells expressing NK-cell markers. That study adds: The TCR beta cDNA came from 5'RACE template switching with UMIs. Out of eight donors sequenced, seven tested HCMV-seropositive and the remaining one seronegative.

The chain recombines TRBV29-1 with TRBJ2-7; 8 positions match TRBD1. The sequence derives from a man over 45 who received an inactivated influenza vaccine. Sequences were derived from PBMCs from blood, sampled on the day of vaccination. CDR3 DNA: TGCAGCGTTGTATACGGGACAGGCTCCTACGAGCAGTACTTC. Encoded protein: CSVVYGTGSYEQYF.